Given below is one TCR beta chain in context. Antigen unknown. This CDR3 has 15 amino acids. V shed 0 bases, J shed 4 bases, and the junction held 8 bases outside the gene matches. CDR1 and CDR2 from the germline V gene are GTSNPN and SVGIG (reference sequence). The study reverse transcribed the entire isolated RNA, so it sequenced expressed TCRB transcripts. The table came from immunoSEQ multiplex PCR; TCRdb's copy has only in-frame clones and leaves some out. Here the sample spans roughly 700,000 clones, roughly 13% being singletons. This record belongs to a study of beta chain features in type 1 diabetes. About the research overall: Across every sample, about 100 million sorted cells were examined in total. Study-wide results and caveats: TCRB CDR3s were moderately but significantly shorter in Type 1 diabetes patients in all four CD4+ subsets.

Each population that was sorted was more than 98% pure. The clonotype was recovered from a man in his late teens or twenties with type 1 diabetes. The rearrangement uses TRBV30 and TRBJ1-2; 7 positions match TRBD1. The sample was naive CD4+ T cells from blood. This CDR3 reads CAWSVKRDRLYGYTF. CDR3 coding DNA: TGTGCCTGGAGTGTTAAACGGGACAGACTCTATGGCTACACCTTC. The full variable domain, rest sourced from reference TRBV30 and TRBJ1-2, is SQTIHQWPATLVQPVGSPLSLECTVEGTSNPNLYWYRQAAGRGLQLLFYSVGIGQISSEVPQNLSASRPQDRQFILSSKKLLLSDSGFYLCAWSVKRDRLYGYTFGSGTRLTVV.